This TCR beta chain was identified in a study of identifying expanded T cells in peripheral blood. General study points: Clone count variance between roughly 2-week samples rose with total template count. Differentially abundant clones: roughly 1.2 between replicates, around 16 at around 2 weeks, roughly 18 at four.

The CDR3 contains 16 residues. Germline CDR1 SNHLY, CDR2 FYNNEI. J gave up 4 bases and V 3 bases, and 6 bases lay outside the gene matches. As regards this clone: Antigen unknown.

Produced via immunoSEQ multiplex PCR; TCRdb's table is partial and in-frame only. The sample has about 100,000 clones; about 90% are singletons. During the collection period, no donor immune events like infections were recorded. The sequenced sample was blood. The chain has TRBV2 and TRBJ2-3, with 11 bases aligning to TRBD2. This clonotype was sampled from a person between 18 and 70 years old in good health. In DNA form, the CDR3 reads TGTGCCAGCAGTGATCCCGGACTAGCGGGTCCAGATACGCAGTATTTT. Its protein is CASSDPGLAGPDTQYF. The complete variable domain, with remaining parts taken from reference TRBV2 and TRBJ2-3, reads EPEVTQTPSHQVTQMGQEVILRCVPISNHLYFYWYRQILGQKVEFLVSFYNNEISEKSEIFDDQFSVERPDGSNFTLKIRSTKLEDSAMYFCASSDPGLAGPDTQYFGPGTRLTVL.